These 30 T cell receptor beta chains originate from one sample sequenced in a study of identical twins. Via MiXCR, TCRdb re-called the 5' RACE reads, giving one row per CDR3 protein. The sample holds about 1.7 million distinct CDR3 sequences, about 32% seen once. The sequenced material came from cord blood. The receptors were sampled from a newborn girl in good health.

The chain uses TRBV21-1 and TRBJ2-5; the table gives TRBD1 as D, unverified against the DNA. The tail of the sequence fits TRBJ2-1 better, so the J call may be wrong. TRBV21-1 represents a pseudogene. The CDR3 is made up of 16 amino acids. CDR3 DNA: TGTGCCAGCAGAAAAAGAGGGGGACAGGGTCAAGAGACCCAGTTCTTC. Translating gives CASRKRGGQGQETQFF.

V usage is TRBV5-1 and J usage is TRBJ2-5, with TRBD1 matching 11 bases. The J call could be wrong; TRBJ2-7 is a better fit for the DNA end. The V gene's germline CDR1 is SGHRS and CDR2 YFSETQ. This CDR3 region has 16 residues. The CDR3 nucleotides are TGCGCCAGCAGCTTTCCAGGACAGGGGGCTCTATACGAGCAGTACTTC. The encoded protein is CASSFPGQGALYEQYF.

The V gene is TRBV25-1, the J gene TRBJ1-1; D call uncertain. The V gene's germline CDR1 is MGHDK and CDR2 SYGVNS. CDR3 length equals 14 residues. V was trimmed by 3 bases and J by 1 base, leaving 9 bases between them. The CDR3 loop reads CASSDFRGNTEAFF. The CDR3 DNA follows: TGTGCCAGCAGTGATTTCCGGGGGAACACTGAAGCTTTCTTT.

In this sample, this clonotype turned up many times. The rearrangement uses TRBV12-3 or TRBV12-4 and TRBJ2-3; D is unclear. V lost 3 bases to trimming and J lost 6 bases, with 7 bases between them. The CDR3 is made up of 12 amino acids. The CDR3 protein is CASSLRMDTQYF. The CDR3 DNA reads TGTGCCAGCAGTTTGAGGATGGATACGCAGTATTTT.

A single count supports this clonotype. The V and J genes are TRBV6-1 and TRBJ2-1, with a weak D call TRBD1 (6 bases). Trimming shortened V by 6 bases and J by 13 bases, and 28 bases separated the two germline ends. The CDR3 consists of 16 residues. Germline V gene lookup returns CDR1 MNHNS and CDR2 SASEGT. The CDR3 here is CASRPGHLLAKNIQFF. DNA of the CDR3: TGTGCCAGCAGGCCGGGACACCTCTTAGCCAAAAACATTCAGTTCTTC.

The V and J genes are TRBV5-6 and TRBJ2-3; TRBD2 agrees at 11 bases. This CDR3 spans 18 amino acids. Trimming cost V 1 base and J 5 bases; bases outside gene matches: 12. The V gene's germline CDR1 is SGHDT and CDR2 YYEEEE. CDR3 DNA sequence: TGTGCCAGCAGCTTGCAACCCAACTTAGCGGGGGGGCGAGATACGCAGTATTTT. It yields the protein CASSLQPNLAGGRDTQYF.

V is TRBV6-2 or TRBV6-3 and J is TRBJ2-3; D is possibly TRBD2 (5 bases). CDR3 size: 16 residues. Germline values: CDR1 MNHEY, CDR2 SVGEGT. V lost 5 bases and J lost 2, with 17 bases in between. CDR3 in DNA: TGTGCCAGCAGTAGACATGTTTCGGGAATCACAGATACGCAGTATTTT. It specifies CASSRHVSGITDTQYF.

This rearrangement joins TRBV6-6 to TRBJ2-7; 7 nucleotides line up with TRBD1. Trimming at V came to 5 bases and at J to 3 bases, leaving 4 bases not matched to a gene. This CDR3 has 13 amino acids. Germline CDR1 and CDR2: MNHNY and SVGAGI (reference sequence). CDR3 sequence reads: CASSTTGYYEQYF. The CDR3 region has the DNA TGTGCCAGCAGTACGACAGGGTACTACGAGCAGTACTTC.

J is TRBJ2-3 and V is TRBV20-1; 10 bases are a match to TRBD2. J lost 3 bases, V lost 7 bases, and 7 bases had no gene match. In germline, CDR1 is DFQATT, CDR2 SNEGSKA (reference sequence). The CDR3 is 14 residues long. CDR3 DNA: TGCAGTGTATTAGCGGGGGGCCCTACAGATACGCAGTATTTT. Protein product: CSVLAGGPTDTQYF.

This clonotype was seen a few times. The CDR3 here is CASSEAWGYTGELFF. CDR3 DNA sequence: TGTGCCAGCAGTGAAGCCTGGGGGTACACCGGGGAGCTGTTTTTT. The rearrangement uses TRBV2 and TRBJ2-2; D is possibly TRBD1 or TRBD2 (5 bases each). Trimming removed 0 bases at V and 3 bases at J, with 8 bases between. The CDR3 covers 15 residues. Germline lookup yields CDR1 SNHLY and CDR2 FYNNEI.

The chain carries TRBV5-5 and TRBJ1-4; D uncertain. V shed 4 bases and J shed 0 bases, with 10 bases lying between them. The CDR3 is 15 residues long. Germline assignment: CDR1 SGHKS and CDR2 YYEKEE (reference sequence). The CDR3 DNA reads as TGTGCCAGCAGCCCTCGGTTATCAACTAATGAAAAACTGTTTTTT. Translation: CASSPRLSTNEKLFF.

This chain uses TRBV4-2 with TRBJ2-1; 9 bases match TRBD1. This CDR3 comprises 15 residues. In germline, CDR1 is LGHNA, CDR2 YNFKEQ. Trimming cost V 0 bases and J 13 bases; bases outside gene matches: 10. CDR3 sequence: CASSQDADRGETQFF. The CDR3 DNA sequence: TGTGCCAGCAGCCAAGATGCAGACAGGGGGGAGACCCAGTTCTTC.

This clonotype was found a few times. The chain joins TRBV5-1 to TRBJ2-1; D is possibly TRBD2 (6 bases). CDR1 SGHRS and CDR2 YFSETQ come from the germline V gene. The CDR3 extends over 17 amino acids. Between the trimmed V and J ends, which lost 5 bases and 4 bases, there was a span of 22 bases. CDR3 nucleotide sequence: TGCGCCAGCAGTCATACTAGCTCACAACTTCGATACAATGAGCAGTTCTTC. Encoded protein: CASSHTSSQLRYNEQFF.

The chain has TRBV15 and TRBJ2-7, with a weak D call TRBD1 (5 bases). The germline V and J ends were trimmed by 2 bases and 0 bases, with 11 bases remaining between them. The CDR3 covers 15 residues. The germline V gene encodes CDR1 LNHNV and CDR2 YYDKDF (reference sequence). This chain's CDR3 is CATSRKSQGSYEQYF. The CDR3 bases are TGTGCCACCAGCAGAAAGTCCCAGGGCTCCTACGAGCAGTACTTC.

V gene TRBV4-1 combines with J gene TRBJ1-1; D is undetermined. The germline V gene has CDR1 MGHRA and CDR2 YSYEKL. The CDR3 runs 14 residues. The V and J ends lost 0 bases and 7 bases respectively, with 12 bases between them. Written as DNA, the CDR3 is TGCGCCAGCAGCCAAGAGTCTAAGGTGGATGAAGCTTTCTTT. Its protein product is CASSQESKVDEAFF.

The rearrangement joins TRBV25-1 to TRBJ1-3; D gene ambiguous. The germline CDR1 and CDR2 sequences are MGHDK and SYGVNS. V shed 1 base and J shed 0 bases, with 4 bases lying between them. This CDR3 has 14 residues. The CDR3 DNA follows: TGTGCCAGCAGTGAATGGGTCTCTGGAAACACCATATATTTT. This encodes CASSEWVSGNTIYF.

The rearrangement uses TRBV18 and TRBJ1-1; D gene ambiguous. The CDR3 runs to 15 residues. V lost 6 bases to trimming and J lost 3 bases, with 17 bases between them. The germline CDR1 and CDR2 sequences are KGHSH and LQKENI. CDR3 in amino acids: CASSLLGPGDTEAFF. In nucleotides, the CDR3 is TGTGCCAGCTCCCTTCTAGGTCCCGGGGACACTGAAGCTTTCTTT.

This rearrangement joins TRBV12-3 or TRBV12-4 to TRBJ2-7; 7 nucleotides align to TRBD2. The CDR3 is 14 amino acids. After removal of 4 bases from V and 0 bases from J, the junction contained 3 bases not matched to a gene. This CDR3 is CASSSSGNSYEQYF. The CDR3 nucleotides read TGTGCCAGCAGTTCGAGCGGGAACTCCTACGAGCAGTACTTC.

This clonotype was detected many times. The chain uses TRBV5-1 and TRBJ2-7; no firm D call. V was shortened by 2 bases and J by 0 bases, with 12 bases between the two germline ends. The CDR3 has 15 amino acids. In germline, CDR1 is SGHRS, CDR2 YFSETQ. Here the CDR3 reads CASSFSDPLSYEQYF. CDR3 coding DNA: TGCGCCAGCAGCTTCAGCGACCCCCTCTCCTACGAGCAGTACTTC.

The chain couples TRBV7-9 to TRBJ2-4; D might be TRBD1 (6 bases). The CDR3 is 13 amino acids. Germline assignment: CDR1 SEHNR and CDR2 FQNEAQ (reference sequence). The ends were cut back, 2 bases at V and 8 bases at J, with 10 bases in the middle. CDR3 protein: CASSLTAGDIQYF. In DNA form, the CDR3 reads TGTGCCAGCAGCTTAACGGCAGGGGACATTCAGTACTTC. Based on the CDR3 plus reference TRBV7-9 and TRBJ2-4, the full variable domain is DTGVSQNPRHKITKRGQNVTFRCDPISEHNRLYWYRQTLGQGPEFLTYFQNEAQLEKSRLLSDRFSAERPKGSFSTLEIQRTEQGDSAMYLCASSLTAGDIQYFGAGTRLSVL.

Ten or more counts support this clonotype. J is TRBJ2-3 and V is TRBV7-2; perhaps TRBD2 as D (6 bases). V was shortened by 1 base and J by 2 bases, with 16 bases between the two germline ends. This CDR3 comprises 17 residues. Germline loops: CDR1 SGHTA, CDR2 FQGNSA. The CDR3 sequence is CASSLEVGGLNTDTQYF. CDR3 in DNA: TGTGCCAGCAGCTTAGAGGTGGGGGGACTTAACACAGATACGCAGTATTTT.

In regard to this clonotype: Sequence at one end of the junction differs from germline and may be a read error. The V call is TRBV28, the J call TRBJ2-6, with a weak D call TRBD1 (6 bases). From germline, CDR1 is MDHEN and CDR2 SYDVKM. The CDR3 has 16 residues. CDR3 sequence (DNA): TGTGCCTGCAGTTTAGTCGCAGGGGCTGGGGCCAACGTCCTGACTTTC. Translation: CACSLVAGAGANVLTF.

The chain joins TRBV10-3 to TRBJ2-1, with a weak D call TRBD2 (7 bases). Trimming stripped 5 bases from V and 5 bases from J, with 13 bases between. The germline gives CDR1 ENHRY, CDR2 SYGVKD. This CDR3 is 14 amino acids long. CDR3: CAISKGGDNNEQFF. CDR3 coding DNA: TGTGCCATCAGTAAAGGGGGGGACAACAATGAGCAGTTCTTC.

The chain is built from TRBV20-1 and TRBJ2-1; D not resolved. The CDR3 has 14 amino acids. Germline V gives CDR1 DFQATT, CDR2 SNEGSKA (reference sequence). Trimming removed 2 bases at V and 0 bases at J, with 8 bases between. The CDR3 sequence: CSARLVHSYNEQFF. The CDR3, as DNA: TGCAGTGCTAGACTAGTCCACTCCTACAATGAGCAGTTCTTC.

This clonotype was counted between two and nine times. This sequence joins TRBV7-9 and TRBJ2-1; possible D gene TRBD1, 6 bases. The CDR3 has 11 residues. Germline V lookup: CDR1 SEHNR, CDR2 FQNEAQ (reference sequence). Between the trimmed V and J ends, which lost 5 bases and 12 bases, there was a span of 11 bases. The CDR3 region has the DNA TGTGCCAGCAGCACAGGGATGGGGCAGTTCTTC. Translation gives CASSTGMGQFF.

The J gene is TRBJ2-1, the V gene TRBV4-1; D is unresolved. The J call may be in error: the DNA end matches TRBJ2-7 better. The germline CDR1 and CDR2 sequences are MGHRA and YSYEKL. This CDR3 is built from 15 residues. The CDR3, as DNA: TGCGCCAGCAGCCAAGTGGGCGTATCCTACAATGAGCAGTACTTC. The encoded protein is CASSQVGVSYNEQYF.

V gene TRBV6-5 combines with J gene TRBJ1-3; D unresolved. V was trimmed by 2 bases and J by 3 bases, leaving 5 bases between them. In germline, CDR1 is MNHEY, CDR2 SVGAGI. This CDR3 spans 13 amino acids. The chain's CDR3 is CASSYRVGNTIYF. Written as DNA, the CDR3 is TGTGCCAGCAGTTACAGGGTTGGAAACACCATATATTTT.

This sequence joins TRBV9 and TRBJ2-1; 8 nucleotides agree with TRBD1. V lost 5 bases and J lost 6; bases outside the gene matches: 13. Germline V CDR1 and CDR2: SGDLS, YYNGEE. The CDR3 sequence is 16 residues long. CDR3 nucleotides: TGTGCCAGCAGTAGCCAGGGGGCATGGCTTGTCAATGAGCAGTTCTTC. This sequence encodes CASSSQGAWLVNEQFF.

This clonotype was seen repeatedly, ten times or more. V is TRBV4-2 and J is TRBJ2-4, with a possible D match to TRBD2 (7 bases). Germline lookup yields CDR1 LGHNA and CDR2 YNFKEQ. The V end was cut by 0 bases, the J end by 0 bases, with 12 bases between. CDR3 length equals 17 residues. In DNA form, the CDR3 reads TGTGCCAGCAGCCAAGATAGGGGGGGATTAGCCAAAAACATTCAGTACTTC. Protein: CASSQDRGGLAKNIQYF.

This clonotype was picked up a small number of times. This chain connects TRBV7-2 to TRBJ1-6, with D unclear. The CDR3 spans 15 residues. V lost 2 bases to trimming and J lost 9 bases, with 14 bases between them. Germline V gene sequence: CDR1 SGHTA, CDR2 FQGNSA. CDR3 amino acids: CASSLWKTDGSPLHF. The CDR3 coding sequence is TGTGCCAGCAGCTTATGGAAGACGGACGGTTCACCCCTCCACTTT.